This is a list of T cell receptor beta chains from one sample in a study of neurological immune-mediated disorders. TCRdb passed the 5' RACE reads through MiXCR, listing each CDR3 protein once. The sample includes 77,000 or so distinct CDR3 sequences, about 9.7% of them seen just once. Sequencing input: PBMCs. The receptors stem from a man aged 45 to 65 in good health. The CDR3 runs from the conserved cysteine through the conserved F or W. Fields, in order: D gene, clone size, J gene, V gene, CDR3 DNA, CDR3 protein. The D gene is left open where the match is weak. Size is stated for part of the rows, as once, few or many counts, or as a class when the clone is expanded.

NA | many | TRBJ2-4 | TRBV20-1 | TGCAGTGCCATAAGCGGAATAGCCAAAAACATTCAGTACTTC | CSAISGIAKNIQYF
NA | many | TRBJ1-2 | TRBV27 | TGTGCCAGCAGTTTGGGGGGGTGGTCTGGCTACACCTTC | CASSLGGWSGYTF
NA | few | TRBJ2-2 | TRBV28 | TGTGCCAGCAGTTACATCCAAGGCGGCGGGGAGCTGTTTTTT | CASSYIQGGGELFF
NA | many | TRBJ1-5 | TRBV20-1 | TGCAGTGCTCCCGACCCGCAGGGTGATCAGCCCCAGCATTTT | CSAPDPQGDQPQHF
NA | many | TRBJ1-5 | TRBV10-3 | TGTGCCATCAGTGAAAGGGGTAGCGATCAGCCCCAGCATTTT | CAISERGSDQPQHF
TRBD2 | many | TRBJ2-7 | TRBV7-2 | TGTGCCAGCAGCTTAGATTCCGGGACTAGCGGGAGGGGCTACGAGCAGTACTTC | CASSLDSGTSGRGYEQYF
NA | many | TRBJ1-1 | TRBV5-1 | TGCGCCAGCAGCATTGAGAACACTGAAGCTTTCTTT | CASSIENTEAFF
TRBD1 | NA | TRBJ2-3 | TRBV15 | TGTGCCACCAGCGGAGCCCTGACAGGGGCGAGCGAAGATACGCAGTATTTT | CATSGALTGASEDTQYF
NA | many | TRBJ2-1 | TRBV20-1 | TGCAGTGCAAGAGGCCCAGGGGGGAATGAGCAGTTCTTC | CSARGPGGNEQFF
NA | NA | TRBJ2-4 | TRBV7-2 | TGTGCCAGCAGCTTCAGAGGGGTAGCCAAAAACATTCAGTACTTC | CASSFRGVAKNIQYF
NA | few | TRBJ1-1 | TRBV5-1 | TGCGCCAGCCGAATCGGACAGACAATTTCTAACACTGAAGCTTTCTTT | CASRIGQTISNTEAFF
TRBD2 | many | TRBJ2-1 | TRBV20-1 | TGCAGTGCTAGAAGCGGGACCTACAATGAGCAGTTCTTC | CSARSGTYNEQFF
NA | few | TRBJ2-3 | TRBV9 | TGTGCCAGCAGCGTCGGGGACCCAACAGATACGCAGTATTTT | CASSVGDPTDTQYF
TRBD2 | many | TRBJ2-3 | TRBV12-3/TRBV12-4 | TGTGCCAGCAGCCTTAGCGGGTTAAGCACAGATACGCAGTATTTT | CASSLSGLSTDTQYF
NA | many | TRBJ1-1 | TRBV4-1 | TGCGCCAGCAGCCAAGATTTAAAGCTCACTGAAGCTTTCTTT | CASSQDLKLTEAFF
NA | many | TRBJ1-1 | TRBV20-1 | TGCAGTGCTAGAGATGGGGGGGATAGCACTGAAGCTTTCTTT | CSARDGGDSTEAFF
NA | NA | TRBJ2-5 | TRBV10-2 | TGCGCCAGCCTGGGCGGAAACCCGACCCAGTACTTC | CASLGGNPTQYF
NA | many | TRBJ2-4 | TRBV3-1 | TGTGCCAGCAGCGTCTCGCAGGACGGCGCGGCCAAAAACATTCAGTACTTC | CASSVSQDGAAKNIQYF
NA | many | TRBJ2-5 | TRBV10-2 | TGCGCCAGCCTGGGACTGTTCCAAGAGACCCAGTACTTC | CASLGLFQETQYF
NA | many | TRBJ2-1 | TRBV24-1 | TGTGCCACCAGTGATTTTGAGCGCGGAGGCAATGAGCAGTTCTTC | CATSDFERGGNEQFF
NA | many | TRBJ2-5 | TRBV5-1 | TGCGCCAGCAGCTTGAGGCCAGCCCAAGAGACCCAGTACTTC | CASSLRPAQETQYF
TRBD1 | many | TRBJ2-5 | TRBV7-2 | TGTGCCAGCAGCTTACAGGGGGCGCAAGAGACCCAGTACTTC | CASSLQGAQETQYF
TRBD1 | many | TRBJ2-7 | TRBV12-3/TRBV12-4 | TGTGCCAGCAGTGCCCGGGACAGGGGGCGCGAGCAGTACTTC | CASSARDRGREQYF
NA | many | TRBJ2-7 | TRBV19 | TGTGCCAGTAGTAGACAGGCCTCCTACGAGCAGTACTTC | CASSRQASYEQYF
NA | many | TRBJ2-3 | TRBV5-1 | TGCGCCAGCAGCCCGTACCAGGGGCGCGGAGTCGCAGATACGCAGTATTTT | CASSPYQGRGVADTQYF
TRBD1 | many | TRBJ2-5 | TRBV10-3 | TGTGCCATCAGCCGGGACAGTAAGGAGACCCAGTACTTC | CAISRDSKETQYF
TRBD1 | many | TRBJ2-5 | TRBV5-1 | TGCGCCAGCAGCCCAGGACAGGGGGAGACCCAGTACTTC | CASSPGQGETQYF
NA | many | TRBJ2-1 | TRBV21-1 | TGTGCCAGCAGCAACTGGGCCTGTTCATACAATGAGCAGTTCTTC | CASSNWACSYNEQFF
NA | many | TRBJ2-2 | TRBV11-2 | TGTGCCAGCAGCTTAGAAAGGGGTCCCGGGGAGCTGTTTTTT | CASSLERGPGELFF
NA | many | TRBJ1-1 | TRBV21-1 | TGTGCCAGCAGCAAAGTCCTTGGGAGGACTGGCACTGAAGCTTTCTTT | CASSKVLGRTGTEAFF
NA | few | TRBJ2-1 | TRBV5-1 | TGCGCCAGCAGCCCCGGGGCGGAATACAATGAGCAGTTCTTC | CASSPGAEYNEQFF
TRBD1 | NA | TRBJ1-4 | TRBV18 | TGTGCCAGCAGTCGGGACAGGGAGAATGAAAAACTGTTTTTT | CASSRDRENEKLFF
NA | many | TRBJ2-3 | TRBV2 | TGTGCCGACGGTGTGGGGGGTAGCACAGATACGCAGTATTTT | CADGVGGSTDTQYF
TRBD1 | NA | TRBJ2-7 | TRBV5-1 | TGCGCCAGCACCTCACAGGGGGCGAAGTACGAGCAGTACTTC | CASTSQGAKYEQYF
NA | NA | TRBJ2-7 | TRBV27 | TGTGCCAGCAGTCCATCGCCCGAGAGCTCCTACGAGCAGTACTTC | CASSPSPESSYEQYF
NA | many | TRBJ2-2 | TRBV9 | TGTGCCAGCAGCGTATCTCCCGGGGAGCTGTTTTTT | CASSVSPGELFF
TRBD1 | many | TRBJ1-3 | TRBV7-8 | TGTGCCAGCAGCTTAAAACAGGGGAGAGGAAACACCATATATTTT | CASSLKQGRGNTIYF
NA | many | TRBJ1-5 | TRBV28 | TGTGCCAGCTTAAAGGGTATGGGTCAGCCCCAGCATTTT | CASLKGMGQPQHF
NA | many | TRBJ1-2 | TRBV6-5 | TGTGCCAGCAGTTACTCGTTATCGACCTATGGCTACACCTTC | CASSYSLSTYGYTF
TRBD1 | many | TRBJ2-7 | TRBV12-3/TRBV12-4 | TGTGCCAGCAGCTGGACAGGGGTTTCCTTAGCCTACGAGCAGTACTTC | CASSWTGVSLAYEQYF
NA | many | TRBJ1-2 | TRBV24-1 | TGTGCCACCAGTGAGGGTTACTATGGCTACACCTTC | CATSEGYYGYTF
NA | many | TRBJ2-5 | TRBV6-6 | TGTGCCAGCAGAGATAGCGGCCAAGAGACCCAGTACTTC | CASRDSGQETQYF
TRBD2 | many | TRBJ2-3 | TRBV5-6 | TGTGCCAGCAGCTTGAATCCACTAGCGTTTGATACGCAGTATTTT | CASSLNPLAFDTQYF
TRBD2 | many | TRBJ2-7 | TRBV7-2 | TGTGCCAGCAGCTTAGTTGCGGGAGAAGGGTACGAGCAGTACTTC | CASSLVAGEGYEQYF
TRBD1 | many | TRBJ1-1 | TRBV20-1 | TGCAGTGCTAGACCTCAGGGGGGGTCCACTGAAGCTTTCTTT | CSARPQGGSTEAFF
NA | many | TRBJ1-1 | TRBV5-1 | TGCGCCAGCAGCTTGGATCAGGGTACGGCTGAAGCTTTCTTT | CASSLDQGTAEAFF
NA | many | TRBJ1-1 | TRBV28 | TGTGCCAGCAGCCCCCAAAGGTTATCTGAAGCTTTCTTT | CASSPQRLSEAFF
NA | many | TRBJ2-5 | TRBV7-2 | TGTGCCAGCAGCATCCGACAGGTTCAGGCGGAGACCCAGTACTTC | CASSIRQVQAETQYF
NA | medium-sized | TRBJ2-7 | TRBV7-2 | TGTGCCAGCAGCCCTGGATTATCCTACGAGCAGTACTTC | CASSPGLSYEQYF
NA | many | TRBJ1-2 | TRBV6-5 | TGTGCCAGCAGCCTTGGGACGGGAGCTAACTATGGCTACACCTTC | CASSLGTGANYGYTF
NA | NA | TRBJ1-5 | TRBV7-9 | TGTGCCAGCAGCTTAGGACAGGCTGTTGGCCAGCCCCAGCATTTT | CASSLGQAVGQPQHF
NA | NA | TRBJ2-1 | TRBV30 | TGTGCCTGGAGCCGGGACCACGCATCCAACAATGAGCAGTTCTTC | CAWSRDHASNNEQFF
NA | many | TRBJ2-1 | TRBV12-3/TRBV12-4 | TGTGCCAGCAGTGTTAGCAATGAGCAGTTCTTC | CASSVSNEQFF
NA | few | TRBJ2-1 | TRBV20-1 | TGCAGTGCTAGGGGGGCCCGCGGACTGCAAGAGCTCTACAATGAGCAGTTCTTC | CSARGARGLQELYNEQFF
TRBD1 | many | TRBJ2-1 | TRBV3-1 | TGTGCCAGCGACGGGACAGGGGGCGATGAGCAGTTCTTC | CASDGTGGDEQFF
TRBD1 | many | TRBJ2-2 | TRBV12-3/TRBV12-4 | TGTGCCAGCAGTCCGGGACAGGGGGCCTACACCGGGGAGCTGTTTTTT | CASSPGQGAYTGELFF
NA | few | TRBJ2-7 | TRBV2 | TGTGCCAGCGATAAGGGGGTCGGGAAGGGGTCCTACGAGCAGTACTTC | CASDKGVGKGSYEQYF